A few counts support the clone carrying this T cell receptor (beta chain). What it binds is unknown. The trim removed 4 bases at V and 3 bases at J, leaving 4 bases unmatched. This CDR3 comprises 15 residues. Germline assignment: CDR1 LGHNT and CDR2 FRNRAP. These data come from a study of CD8 T cells in ankylosing spondylitis. Overall study results and limits: Seemingly distinctive of ankylosing spondylitis blood was a TCR beta motif formed by eight highly homologous variants.

TCRdb re-derived calls from the 5' RACE reads in MiXCR, one entry per CDR3 protein. In the table there are 30,000 to 45,000 distinct CDR3 sequences, about 15% of which are singletons. The chain recombines TRBV12-5 with TRBJ2-1, with 9 bases that match TRBD2. The material sequenced was blood. This TCR came from a male donor with ankylosing spondylitis or in good health (not recorded which). CDR3 in amino acids: CASGSLAGDYNEQFF. Written as DNA, the CDR3 is TGTGCTAGTGGTTCCTTAGCGGGAGACTACAATGAGCAGTTCTTC.